The clone carrying this TCR beta chain was counted a few times. The antigen is undetermined. This sample is part of a study of T cell repertoires in cytomegalovirus infection. The overall study: Through public TCR beta signatures, both CMV infection and matching HLA type were indicated.

V gave up 1 base and J gave up 2 bases, with 17 bases separating them. The CDR3 runs to 17 residues. CDR1 is SGHAT and CDR2 is FQNNGV in the germline V gene. TCRdb re-derived calls from the reads in MiXCR, one entry per CDR3 protein. The table shows hundreds of thousands of distinct CDR3 sequences, with about 33% occurring only once. Notes on the study in general: HLA-C-restricted, CMV-specific TCR beta clonotypes were dominant ex vivo. Cumulated frequencies of public TCR beta families served to identify carriers of CMV plus the relevant HLA.

The sequence came from a human donor in good health (CMV status not recorded). Some clones in this sample may be carry-over from other donors' samples. The V call is TRBV11-2, the J call TRBJ1-1, with D perhaps TRBD1 (6 bases). Material for sequencing was PBMCs. In DNA form, the CDR3 reads TGTGCCAGCAGCTTAGTTTCACCAGGGGCTTATAACACTGAAGCTTTCTTT. The encoded protein is CASSLVSPGAYNTEAFF.